This TCR beta chain came from a study of breast tumors, draining lymph nodes, adjacent tissues. Turning to this clonotype: Its antigen remains unidentified.

The CDR3 sequence is 16 residues long. The V and J ends lost 8 bases and 2 bases respectively, with 19 bases between them. Per germline, CDR1 MNHNS and CDR2 SASEGT. General study points: The data were judged consistent with most tumor T cells coming from lymph node and expanding in tumor. Tumor and nontumor repertoires were significantly more similar in luminal-like than in basal-like breast cancer. Tumor repertoires ranked between lymph nodes and nontumor tissue in diversity, with V and J gene preferences.

TCRdb reprocessed the multiplex PCR reads via MiXCR and lists one record per CDR3 protein. The sample gives about 24,000 distinct CDR3 sequences, 68% of which show up once; about a quarter is in the top ten. The specimen sequenced was tumor-adjacent breast tissue. The V gene is TRBV6-1, the J gene TRBJ1-5, with D possibly being TRBD1 (5 bases). The sequence came from a female donor with breast cancer. Some clones in this sample may be carry-over from other donors' samples. CDR3 protein: CASGDAPGGGNQPQHF. The CDR3 nucleotides are TGTGCCAGCGGGGACGCCCCGGGCGGGGGCAATCAGCCCCAGCATTTT.